Listed below are T cell receptor beta chains from one sample, sequenced in a study of blood T cell repertoires in COVID-19. Clones were read by immunoSEQ multiplex PCR, and TCRdb kept only the in-frame ones, dropping some. Here the sample spans more than 200,000 clones, just under 90% being singletons. Sequencing was carried out using peripheral blood. The receptors shown here come from a man aged 30 to 45 with COVID-19, enrolled during active disease. The CDR3 runs from the conserved cysteine through the conserved F or W. D genes are given only for firm matches. Clone size is given for some rows only: seen once, a few or many times, or a class if the clone is expanded.

CDR3aa	CDR3nt	v_gene	len	j_gene	abundance	d_gene
CASSSGRGTPLYNEQFF	TGTGCCAGCAGCTCCGGGAGGGGGACCCCCCTCTACAATGAGCAGTTCTTC	TRBV5-4	17	TRBJ2-1	-	TRBD2
CASREMDSPLHF	TGTGCCAGCAGGGAGATGGATTCACCCCTCCACTTT	TRBV28	12	TRBJ1-6	-	-
CASSQRGPTSVHEQYF	TGTGCCAGCAGCCAGCGGGGCCCAACGTCTGTCCACGAGCAGTACTTC	TRBV7-2	16	TRBJ2-7	-	TRBD2
CASSQQGGHTQYF	TGTGCCAGCAGCCAACAGGGAGGGCATACGCAGTATTTT	TRBV4-2	13	TRBJ2-3	-	TRBD2
CASSLALAGLETQYF	TGTGCCAGCAGCTTAGCCCTAGCGGGGTTAGAGACCCAGTACTTC	TRBV11-2	15	TRBJ2-5	-	TRBD2
CASSGRQDPNYGYTF	TGTGCCAGCAGCGGACGACAGGATCCTAACTATGGCTACACCTTC	TRBV9	15	TRBJ1-2	once	-
CASSDPGTYTDTQYF	TGCGCCAGCAGCGACCCCGGGACTTACACAGATACGCAGTATTTT	TRBV4-1	15	TRBJ2-3	-	-
CATSRTDRNSPLHF	TGTGCCACCAGCAGAACCGACAGAAATTCACCCCTCCACTTT	TRBV15	14	TRBJ1-6	-	-
CASSLDWSGRNYEQYF	TGTGCCAGCAGCTTAGATTGGAGCGGGAGGAACTACGAGCAGTACTTC	TRBV7-2	16	TRBJ2-7	-	TRBD2
CASSLGDKKGSYEQYF	TGTGCCAGCAGTTTGGGAGACAAAAAGGGATCCTACGAGCAGTACTTC	TRBV6-2/TRBV6-3	16	TRBJ2-7	-	-
CASSQDEVGETQYF	TGCGCCAGCAGCCAAGACGAAGTCGGAGAGACCCAGTACTTC	TRBV4-1	14	TRBJ2-5	once	-
CASSSTGHGNTIYF	TGTGCCAGCAGCTCGACAGGGCACGGAAACACCATATATTTT	TRBV5-6	14	TRBJ1-3	-	TRBD1
CASSPGQGNTEAFF	TGTGCCAGCAGCCCGGGACAGGGGAACACTGAAGCTTTCTTT	TRBV3-1/TRBV3-2	14	TRBJ1-1	-	TRBD1
CASSYQGYNQPQHF	TGTGCCAGCAGCTATCAGGGGTACAATCAGCCCCAGCATTTT	TRBV7-8	14	TRBJ1-5	-	-
CASSIDSTRFLDEQYF	TGTGCCAGTAGTATAGATTCCACGAGATTCCTAGACGAGCAGTACTTC	TRBV19	16	TRBJ2-7	few	-
CASSPGTGLSREQYF	TGTGCCAGCAGCCCGGGGACAGGACTGTCTAGGGAGCAGTACTTC	TRBV9	15	TRBJ2-7	few	TRBD1
CASSPRIAKTGDFYNEQFF	TGTGCCAGCAGCCCCCGAATCGCTAAGACAGGGGACTTCTACAATGAGCAGTTCTTC	TRBV9	19	TRBJ2-1	-	TRBD1
CASSYADREYEQYF	TGTGCCAGCAGTTACGCGGACAGGGAATACGAGCAGTACTTC	TRBV6-5	14	TRBJ2-7	-	TRBD1
CASSKGTSGGTDTQYF	TGTGCCAGCAGCAAAGGGACTAGCGGGGGGACAGATACGCAGTATTTT	TRBV7-3	16	TRBJ2-3	-	TRBD2
CASSQDWGGRNEQFF	TGTGCCAGCAGCCAAGATTGGGGAGGGCGCAATGAGCAGTTCTTC	TRBV3-1/TRBV3-2	15	TRBJ2-1	-	TRBD2
CASIGTLGGYEQYF	TGTGCCAGCATTGGGACCCTCGGGGGTTACGAGCAGTACTTC	TRBV6-5	14	TRBJ2-7	-	-
CASSQWPGENNYGYTF	TGTGCCAGCAGCCAATGGCCGGGGGAGAATAACTATGGCTACACCTTC	TRBV7-3	16	TRBJ1-2	-	-
CASSMWGRSTTNEKLFF	TGTGCCAGTAGTATGTGGGGCAGATCGACAACTAATGAAAAACTGTTTTTT	TRBV19	17	TRBJ1-4	-	-
CASSSTGVSAGELFF	TGTGCCAGCAGTTCGACAGGGGTTTCGGCCGGGGAGCTGTTTTTT	TRBV7-7	15	TRBJ2-2	-	TRBD1
CASSMAGGPLSTEAFF	TGTGCCAGTAGTATGGCGGGGGGACCCCTGAGCACTGAAGCTTTCTTT	TRBV19	16	TRBJ1-1	-	-
CASSDAQAHNEKLFF	TGCGCCAGCAGTGACGCGCAGGCACATAATGAAAAACTGTTTTTT	TRBV10-1	15	TRBJ1-4	-	-
CASSPGTANTEAFF	TGCGCCAGCAGCCCGGGGACAGCCAACACTGAAGCTTTCTTT	TRBV5-1	14	TRBJ1-1	-	TRBD1
CASLLSSTQYF	TGTGCCTCCCTCCTCTCTAGTACGCAGTATTTT	TRBV7-2	11	TRBJ2-3	-	-
CASHSGRDYNEQFF	TGTGCCAGCCATAGCGGCCGGGATTACAATGAGCAGTTCTTC	TRBV6-4	14	TRBJ2-1	few	-
CASSYRPTQTGPGRGNDEQYF	TGTGCCAGCAGTTACCGACCTACCCAAACAGGGCCCGGGCGTGGTAACGACGAGCAGTACTTC	TRBV6-2/TRBV6-3	21	TRBJ2-7	-	-
CASSPHPTSASFKDYEQYF	TGTGCCAGCAGCCCCCACCCAACTAGCGCGAGCTTTAAGGACTACGAGCAGTACTTC	TRBV9	19	TRBJ2-7	-	TRBD2
CASAGTGELFF	TGTGCCAGTGCAGGGACCGGGGAGCTGTTTTTT	TRBV2	11	TRBJ2-2	-	-
CASTYYRVSNSPLHF	TGTGCCAGCACTTACTACAGGGTTTCGAATTCACCCCTCCACTTT	TRBV6-5	15	TRBJ1-6	-	-
CATSRIPGQGVYEQYF	TGTGCCACCAGCAGGATCCCGGGACAGGGGGTTTACGAGCAGTACTTC	TRBV15	16	TRBJ2-7	-	TRBD1
CASSVGDRGNQPQHF	TGTGCCAGCAGCGTAGGGGACAGGGGTAATCAGCCCCAGCATTTT	TRBV9	15	TRBJ1-5	-	TRBD1
CASNQQDEKLFF	TGTGCCAGCAATCAACAGGATGAAAAACTGTTTTTT	TRBV28	12	TRBJ1-4	-	-
CASSGSAAFSRTDTQYF	TGTGCCAGCAGTGGTAGCGCCGCCTTTAGCCGCACAGATACGCAGTATTTT	TRBV6-1	17	TRBJ2-3	-	-
CASSSRQGDNQPQHF	TGTGCCAGCAGTTCCCGACAGGGAGACAATCAGCCCCAGCATTTT	TRBV2	15	TRBJ1-5	-	TRBD1
CASSGLAGVSNEQFF	TGCGCCAGCAGTGGTCTAGCGGGAGTATCCAATGAGCAGTTCTTC	TRBV5-1	15	TRBJ2-1	-	TRBD2
CAWSPGTGLYNEQFF	TGTGCCTGGAGTCCTGGGACAGGGTTGTACAATGAGCAGTTCTTC	TRBV30	15	TRBJ2-1	-	TRBD1
CASSLVQGPNYGYTF	TGTGCCAGCAGCTTAGTGCAGGGGCCTAACTATGGCTACACCTTC	TRBV7-2	15	TRBJ1-2	-	-
CSAGSGSYNEQFF	TGCAGCGCCGGGAGCGGTTCCTACAATGAGCAGTTCTTC	TRBV29-1	13	TRBJ2-1	-	-
CASNAGQSDTQYF	TGCGCCAGCAACGCGGGCCAGTCAGATACGCAGTATTTT	TRBV5-1	13	TRBJ2-3	-	-
CASTPGYYEQYF	TGTGCCAGCACCCCGGGCTACTACGAGCAGTACTTC	TRBV6-2/TRBV6-3	12	TRBJ2-7	-	-
CASSIGESSGNTIYF	TGTGCCAGTAGTATTGGAGAAAGCTCTGGAAACACCATATATTTT	TRBV19	15	TRBJ1-3	-	-
CASSKDRVTGELFF	TGTGCCAGCAGCAAGGACAGGGTTACCGGGGAGCTGTTTTTT	TRBV21-1	14	TRBJ2-2	-	-